The T cell receptor beta chain described here comes from a study of T cell repertoires in cytomegalovirus infection. At the level of the study: It was recently identified HLA-C-restricted and well-studied HLA-B-restricted CMV epitopes that the study used. From public TCR beta signatures came an indication of both CMV infection and matching HLA type. Points from the study as a whole: Identification of carriers of CMV plus the relevant HLA was performed using cumulative public TCR beta family frequency. HLA-C-restricted CMV-specific TCR beta clonotypes were dominant in the ex vivo response.

TCRdb recomputed calls from the reads with MiXCR, one row per CDR3 protein. There are roughly 800,000 distinct CDR3 sequences in the sample; roughly 29% occur only once, and roughly 14% lies in the top ten. With regard to this clonotype: Its antigen is unidentified.

V dropped 0 bases and J dropped 1 base, with 9 bases sitting between them. The CDR3 is 15 residues long. Per germline, CDR1 MNHEY and CDR2 SVGAGI. The source was cultured CD8+ T cells from PBMCs, collected from culture after CMV antigen stimulation. This rearrangement joins TRBV6-5 to TRBJ1-1; a possible D gene is TRBD1 (6 bases). This TCR was recovered from a human donor in good health (CMV status not recorded). Some clones in this sample may be carry-over from other donors' samples. The CDR3 DNA is TGTGCCAGCAGTTACTCTAGGGGGAGGAACACTGAAGCTTTCTTT. Translated: CASSYSRGRNTEAFF.